The next 32 T cell receptor beta chains were all read from a single sample in a study of blood T cell repertoires in COVID-19 (dated by TCRdb to 2020 to 2021). Libraries were made using the immunoSEQ multiplex PCR assay. What TCRdb holds here is the immuneACCESS table cut down to in-frame rearrangements. Part of the clones is not present; checked against another copy, under half of the missing clones reflect an unresolved V gene, and the others are unexplained. The sample table holds 150,000 to 200,000 clones, of which 85% were seen once. In total, the top ten clones hold about 3.3% of the sample. Sequences were obtained from peripheral blood. Receptor source: a human donor with acute or convalescent COVID-19. The donor label of this sample is uncertain.

This clone has more than one count but fewer than ten. This rearrangement joins TRBV11-3 to TRBJ1-1; D gene uncertain. The CDR3 is made up of 13 amino acids. Between the trimmed V and J ends, which lost 2 bases and 0 bases, there was a span of 4 bases. Germline CDR1 SGHNT, CDR2 YENEEA. The CDR3 here is CASSLQMNTEAFF. For the CDR3, the DNA is TGTGCCAGCAGCTTACAAATGAACACTGAAGCTTTCTTT.

This clone was found a few times. The chain combines TRBV11-2 with TRBJ1-2, with D perhaps matching TRBD1 (5 bases). The CDR3 is 16 amino acids. V was clipped by 2 bases and J by 3 bases, with 16 bases between them. Per germline, CDR1 SGHAT and CDR2 FQNNGV. DNA for the CDR3: TGTGCCAGCAGCTTAATTCAGGGCGGCAATGACTATGGCTACACCTTC. It translates to CASSLIQGGNDYGYTF.

The genes are TRBV6-5 and TRBJ1-1, with D hard to call. V shed 2 bases and J shed 6 bases, with 10 bases lying between them. The CDR3 covers 13 residues. Germline V gives CDR1 MNHEY, CDR2 SVGAGI. The CDR3 DNA reads TGTGCCAGCAGTTACGACGGAGGGTCTGAAGCTTTCTTT. Residues: CASSYDGGSEAFF.

This clone was seen just once. The chain combines TRBV6-2 or TRBV6-3 with TRBJ2-3, with 9 bases fitting TRBD2. The CDR3 sequence is 16 residues long. Germline CDR1 and CDR2: MNHEY and SVGEGT. Trimming removed 0 bases from V and 9 bases from J; junction bases left unmatched: 10. This CDR3 reads CASSYSMQRGVPTQYF. The CDR3 DNA sequence: TGTGCCAGCAGTTACTCGATGCAGCGGGGGGTACCCACGCAGTATTTT.

The V and J genes are TRBV6-5 and TRBJ1-1; D call uncertain. V lost 9 bases and J 8 bases, leaving 16 bases between the germline ends. Germline CDR1 MNHEY, CDR2 SVGAGI. CDR3 length: 12 residues. CDR3 amino acids: CASSREVGEAFF. CDR3 DNA: TGTGCCAGTAGTAGGGAGGTGGGAGAAGCTTTCTTT.

The chain uses TRBV7-2 and TRBJ2-5; 10 bases are a match to TRBD2. Germline CDR1 SGHTA, CDR2 FQGNSA. CDR3 length equals 14 residues. V gave up 6 bases and J gave up 9 bases; unmatched junction bases: 10. The CDR3 spells CASRGTSVTGAQYF. Written as DNA, the CDR3 is TGTGCCAGCAGGGGGACTAGCGTCACCGGGGCCCAGTACTTC.

Of note for this clone: This specimen includes other DNA sequences encoding the same CDR3. The chain links TRBV6-1 to TRBJ1-5; D remains unclear. The germline gives CDR1 MNHNS, CDR2 SASEGT. Trimming pared 3 bases from V and 0 bases from J, leaving 6 bases between. This CDR3 region has 14 residues. Written as DNA, the CDR3 is TGTGCCAGCAGTGACGGTTATAGCAATCAGCCCCAGCATTTT. Amino acid sequence: CASSDGYSNQPQHF.

The J gene is TRBJ1-4, the V gene TRBV9, with TRBD1 matching 7 bases. Germline V gene sequence: CDR1 SGDLS, CDR2 YYNGEE. Trimming cost V 0 bases and J 10 bases; bases outside gene matches: 9. The CDR3 has 15 residues. The chain's CDR3 is CASSVGAAGGGKLFF. The CDR3 DNA reads as TGTGCCAGCAGCGTAGGGGCGGCAGGGGGTGGAAAACTGTTTTTT.

This clone was counted a single time. This chain links TRBV3-1 (or the pseudogene TRBV3-2) with TRBJ2-2; 9 bases match TRBD1. CDR3 size: 16 residues. Trimming cost V 3 bases and J 1 base; bases outside gene matches: 3. Germline loops: CDR1 LGHDT, CDR2 YNNKEL (reference sequence). CDR3 nucleotide sequence: TGTGCCAGCAGCCAGAACAGGGGGCAGAACACCGGGGAGCTGTTTTTT. As protein: CASSQNRGQNTGELFF.

The rearrangement joins TRBV19 to TRBJ1-1, with TRBD1 identical over 9 bases. J was trimmed by 4 bases and V by 3 bases; bases with no gene match: 9. This CDR3 comprises 16 residues. Germline-derived CDR1 and CDR2 are LNHDA and SQIVND (reference sequence). The CDR3 coding sequence is TGTGCCAGTAGTATGTTACCGGGACAGGGTGGCACTGAAGCTTTCTTT. Protein: CASSMLPGQGGTEAFF.

The chain combines TRBV3-1 (or the pseudogene TRBV3-2) with TRBJ2-2; perhaps TRBD2 as D (6 bases). The CDR3 contains 15 residues. The V and J ends lost 4 bases and 0 bases respectively, with 9 bases between them. Germline V CDR1 and CDR2: LGHDT, YNNKEL (reference sequence). In nucleotides, the CDR3 is TGTGCCAGCAGCCCCTGGGGGGCGAACACCGGGGAGCTGTTTTTT. It yields the protein CASSPWGANTGELFF.

The rearrangement uses TRBV6-6 and TRBJ2-1; D possibly corresponds to TRBD1 (6 bases). CDR3 size: 14 residues. Per the germline V gene, CDR1 is MNHNY and CDR2 is SVGAGI (reference sequence). The V end lost 5 bases, the J end lost 7 bases, and 15 bases lay between the germline ends. CDR3 residues: CASSPQSRGNEQFF. CDR3 DNA: TGTGCCAGCAGTCCACAATCGAGGGGGAATGAGCAGTTCTTC.

The chain has TRBV6-2 or TRBV6-3 and TRBJ2-1, with D unresolved. From germline, CDR1 is MNHEY and CDR2 SVGEGT. Deletions cut 2 bases from V and 6 bases from J, with 17 bases between. CDR3 length equals 16 residues. CDR3 nucleotides: TGTGCCAGCAGTTACGCTTCAACGATGGGCCCCAATGAGCAGTTCTTC. As protein: CASSYASTMGPNEQFF.

V gene TRBV16 combines with J gene TRBJ1-4, with D unclear. This CDR3 spans 14 amino acids. V lost 4 bases to trimming and J lost 5 bases, with 11 bases between them. Germline CDR1 reads KGHSY; CDR2 reads FQNENV. The CDR3 DNA reads as TGTGCCAGCAGCCGCGGGCCCGGAAATGAAAAACTGTTTTTT. Its translation: CASSRGPGNEKLFF.

The V gene is TRBV29-1, the J gene TRBJ1-2; 9 bases match TRBD1. The CDR3 contains 15 residues. Losses at the gene ends were 4 bases for V and 2 bases for J; bases not matched to a gene: 8. Per germline, CDR1 SQVTM and CDR2 ANQGSEA. CDR3 coding DNA: TGCAGCGTTGGGACAGGGGCCACTGGGAACTATGGCTACACCTTC. Translated, it gives CSVGTGATGNYGYTF. The full variable domain, with the rest looked up from reference TRBV29-1 and TRBJ1-2, is SAVISQKPSRDICQRGTSLTIQCQVDSQVTMMFWYRQQPGQSLTLIATANQGSEATYESGFVIDKFPISRPNLTFSTLTVSNMSPEDSSIYLCSVGTGATGNYGYTFGSGTRLTVV.

The chain links TRBV20-1 to TRBJ1-6; D gene ambiguous. V was trimmed by 0 bases and J by 14 bases, leaving 8 bases between them. The V gene's germline CDR1 is DFQATT and CDR2 SNEGSKA (reference sequence). The CDR3 length is 11 residues. The CDR3 spells CSAREGPTLHF. Written as DNA, the CDR3 is TGCAGTGCTAGAGAGGGCCCTACCCTCCACTTT.

The J gene is TRBJ2-1, the V gene TRBV2; D unresolved. Trimming left V 3 bases short and J 5 bases short, with 11 bases between. The length of the CDR3 is 14 residues. Germline assignment: CDR1 SNHLY and CDR2 FYNNEI. The CDR3: CASSDPHRHNEQFF. CDR3 DNA: TGTGCCAGCAGTGACCCACACCGCCACAATGAGCAGTTCTTC. Together with reference TRBV2 and TRBJ2-1, the CDR3 gives the full variable domain: EPEVTQTPSHQVTQMGQEVILRCVPISNHLYFYWYRQILGQKVEFLVSFYNNEISEKSEIFDDQFSVERPDGSNFTLKIRSTKLEDSAMYFCASSDPHRHNEQFFGPGTRLTVL.

The chain uses TRBV2 and TRBJ2-6, with a tentative D call TRBD2 (6 bases). The CDR3 has 15 amino acids. In germline, CDR1 is SNHLY, CDR2 FYNNEI. Trimming removed 1 base at V and 3 bases at J, with 7 bases between. The CDR3 reads CASSEGGVGANVLTF. The CDR3 DNA follows: TGTGCCAGCAGTGAAGGGGGGGTTGGGGCCAACGTCCTGACTTTC.

V and J are TRBV24-1 and TRBJ1-5; D call uncertain. V gave up 4 bases and J gave up 9 bases, with 15 bases separating them. The CDR3 sequence is 14 residues long. CDR1 is KGHDR and CDR2 is SFDVKD in the germline V gene. The CDR3 coding sequence is TGTGCCACCAGTGACGAAAGAGGGCTAGGGCCCCAGCATTTT. It codes for CATSDERGLGPQHF.

V and J are TRBV4-2 and TRBJ1-3, with 8 nucleotides matching TRBD1. The ends lost 0 bases at V and 0 bases at J; junction bases unmatched: 4. The CDR3 consists of 17 residues. Germline CDR1 LGHNA, CDR2 YNFKEQ. CDR3 protein: CASSQDRTGSSGNTIYF. Here the CDR3 DNA reads TGTGCCAGCAGCCAAGACCGGACAGGGAGCTCTGGAAACACCATATATTTT.

The rearrangement links TRBV5-1 to TRBJ1-5; 10 bases align to TRBD1. This CDR3 has 14 amino acids. The junction had 2 bases not matched to a gene; V was cut back by 4 bases and J by 4 bases. Germline values: CDR1 SGHRS, CDR2 YFSETQ. The CDR3 spells CASSPGQGNQPQHF. DNA for the CDR3: TGCGCCAGCAGCCCGGGACAGGGGAATCAGCCCCAGCATTTT.

The chain carries TRBV3-1 (or the pseudogene TRBV3-2) and TRBJ1-1; D possibly corresponds to TRBD1 (5 bases). Trimming shortened V by 6 bases and J by 5 bases, and 10 bases separated the two germline ends. CDR3 length equals 12 residues. Per the germline V gene, CDR1 is LGHDT and CDR2 is YNNKEL (reference sequence). The CDR3 nucleotides read TGTGCCAGCAGGCGCAGGGATACTGAAGCTTTCTTT. Amino acid sequence: CASRRRDTEAFF.

The CDR3 DNA reads TGTGCCAGCAAGGGGGTGGTTGCTGAAGCTTTCTTT. Its translation: CASKGVVAEAFF. V gene TRBV6-5 combines with J gene TRBJ1-1; D perhaps matches TRBD1 (6 bases). V was clipped by 7 bases and J by 6 bases, with 12 bases between them. Germline V gene sequence: CDR1 MNHEY, CDR2 SVGAGI. This CDR3 has 12 residues.

V usage is TRBV5-4 and J usage is TRBJ2-1; D perhaps matches TRBD1 (5 bases). This CDR3 has 15 amino acids. Germline V lookup: CDR1 SGHNT, CDR2 YYREEE (reference sequence). Trimming removed 1 base from V and 0 bases from J, with 8 bases in between. CDR3 in DNA: TGTGCCAGCAGCTTGACAGGATACTCCTACAATGAGCAGTTCTTC. Encoded protein: CASSLTGYSYNEQFF.

This clone appeared a few times. The chain has TRBV27 and TRBJ1-2; TRBD1 matches 7 bases. This CDR3 has 15 amino acids. The V segment lost 6 bases and the J segment 1 base; nucleotides outside the gene matches: 8. Germline assignment: CDR1 MNHEY and CDR2 SMNVEV (reference sequence). The CDR3 coding sequence is TGTGCCAGCAGGGACCCACAGGGGCTTAACTATGGCTACACCTTC. Translating gives CASRDPQGLNYGYTF.

This chain connects TRBV3-1 (or the pseudogene TRBV3-2) to TRBJ1-2; tentatively, D is TRBD1 (6 bases). Germline V gives CDR1 LGHDT, CDR2 YNNKEL (reference sequence). The V end lost 0 bases, the J end lost 3 bases, and 14 bases lay between the germline ends. The CDR3 is made up of 16 amino acids. The CDR3 DNA follows: TGTGCCAGCAGCCAAGAAGGGCAGGGGCGATACTATGGCTACACCTTC. Protein product: CASSQEGQGRYYGYTF.

The chain combines TRBV6-5 with TRBJ1-2; maybe TRBD1 (5 bases). CDR1 is MNHEY and CDR2 is SVGAGI in the germline V gene. V lost 2 bases, J lost 7 bases, and 11 bases lay in between. The CDR3 spans 13 residues. The CDR3 DNA follows: TGTGCCAGCAGTTACCGAGGGACTGGTGGCTACACCTTC. This translates into CASSYRGTGGYTF.

This clone has a single count. The chain combines TRBV28 with TRBJ2-7; D perhaps matches TRBD1 (6 bases). V lost 8 bases and J 1 base, leaving 9 bases between the germline ends. This CDR3 comprises 12 residues. Per the germline V gene, CDR1 is MDHEN and CDR2 is SYDVKM. CDR3 sequence: CASGGTSYEQYF. As DNA, the CDR3 is TGTGCCAGCGGGGGCACTTCCTACGAGCAGTACTTC.

The rearrangement uses TRBV30 and TRBJ1-3, with D possibly matching TRBD1 (6 bases). Between the trimmed V and J ends, which lost 0 bases and 6 bases, there was a span of 12 bases. In germline, CDR1 is GTSNPN, CDR2 SVGIG (reference sequence). The CDR3 loop spans 14 amino acids. This CDR3 reads CAWSVARGINTIYF. The CDR3, as DNA: TGTGCCTGGAGTGTGGCGAGGGGGATAAACACCATATATTTT.

The gene calls are TRBV11-1 and TRBJ1-1, with D perhaps TRBD1 (6 bases). V lost 5 bases and J 4 bases, leaving 11 bases between the germline ends. Germline V gene sequence: CDR1 SGHAT, CDR2 FQDESV (reference sequence). CDR3 length equals 13 residues. The CDR3 sequence: CASSLQGTTEAFF. CDR3 DNA: TGTGCCAGCAGCCTACAGGGAACCACTGAAGCTTTCTTT.

V and J are TRBV30 and TRBJ1-5; D is perhaps TRBD1 (6 bases). CDR3 length: 17 residues. V lost 3 bases and J 2 bases, leaving 20 bases between the germline ends. Germline V gives CDR1 GTSNPN, CDR2 SVGIG (reference sequence). The chain's CDR3 is CAWSSGGGREGNQPQHF. CDR3 coding DNA: TGTGCCTGGAGCTCCGGCGGGGGCAGGGAGGGCAATCAGCCCCAGCATTTT.

The V call is TRBV25-1, the J call TRBJ2-1; 8 bases fit TRBD2. The CDR3 length is 15 residues. Looked up from germline, CDR1 is MGHDK and CDR2 is SYGVNS. Trimming removed 3 bases from V and 1 base from J; junction bases left unmatched: 2. The CDR3 bases are TGTGCCAGCAGTGAGTCGGGGGGGTCCTACAATGAGCAGTTCTTC. Translated: CASSESGGSYNEQFF.